This is a list of T cell receptor beta chains from one sample in a study of blood T cells in healthy people across ages. TCRdb re-called the 5' RACE reads through MiXCR, storing one row per CDR3 protein. The sample includes 650,000 to 800,000 distinct CDR3 sequences, around two fifths of them seen just once. The sequenced sample consisted of blood. The receptors were sampled from a man between 60 and 75 years old in good health. CDR3s include the opening cysteine and the closing phenylalanine or tryptophan.

v_call: TRBV20-1
j_call: TRBJ2-7
cdr3_aa: CSASSGGSDEQYF

v_call: TRBV5-1
j_call: TRBJ1-1
cdr3_aa: CASSPGMSGEAFF

v_call: TRBV15
j_call: TRBJ1-4
cdr3_aa: CATSSDRGPATNEKLFF

v_call: TRBV5-1
j_call: TRBJ1-2
cdr3_aa: CASSTTRDGYTF

v_call: TRBV4-2
j_call: TRBJ1-1
cdr3_aa: CASSQGGAEAFF

v_call: TRBV4-1
j_call: TRBJ1-2
cdr3_aa: CASSPHSGYGYTF

v_call: TRBV9
j_call: TRBJ1-2
cdr3_aa: CASSGYRGLRSFVYTF

v_call: TRBV4-1
j_call: TRBJ2-1
cdr3_aa: CASSQGGGKNNEQFF

v_call: TRBV3-1
j_call: TRBJ2-5
cdr3_aa: CASSHLDRKTQYF

v_call: TRBV12-3/TRBV12-4
j_call: TRBJ2-7
cdr3_aa: CASSLSGGRGEQYF

v_call: TRBV4-2
j_call: TRBJ2-1
cdr3_aa: CASSQGLDYNEQFF

v_call: TRBV7-2
j_call: TRBJ1-5
cdr3_aa: CASSPPGVGNQPQHF